Detailed here is one TCR beta chain. The antigen is not known. The data were taken from a study of vaccination effects on CD4 cells after COVID-19. Germline trimming cut 3 bases from V and 5 bases from J; bases unmatched to any gene: 7. From germline, CDR1 is SEHNR and CDR2 FQNEAQ (reference sequence). The CDR3 consists of 15 residues. Measured with immunoSEQ multiplex PCR; TCRdb has only the in-frame clones, and not every one. The table includes approximately 44,000 clones, roughly two thirds detected once. ViraFEST used viral peptide pools to expand antigen-specific CD4+ T cells before sequencing. The culture ran for about 11 days, and then CD4+ T cells were isolated. Vaccinated participants had no history of SARS-CoV-2 infection and tested negative for nucleocapsid antibodies.

The receptor comes from a human donor who received a COVID-19 vaccine. Source: CD4+ T cells from PBMCs cultured with HCoV-OC43 spike peptides, taken before COVID-19 vaccination. As for subset: HCoV-OC43 spike overlapping peptide pool stimulation. The rearrangement uses TRBV7-9 and TRBJ2-5, with TRBD2 matching 9 bases. CDR3 in DNA: TGTGCCAGCAGCTTTGGCGGGAGGGCCAGGGAGACCCAGTACTTC. Its protein product is CASSFGGRARETQYF.